This T cell receptor beta chain stems from a study of CD8 T cells in ankylosing spondylitis (dated by TCRdb to 2016 to 2017). A note on the overall study: The study set out to find disease-linked TCR variants by profiling T cell receptor beta repertoires in ankylosing spondylitis patients and healthy donors. Peripheral blood samples were taken, and synovial fluid was additionally collected from ankylosing spondylitis patients. The whole study cohort included some 100 healthy donors and over 20 ankylosing spondylitis patients. The paper as a whole reports these results and caveats: The disease-linked clones showed a CD8+ phenotype and occurred at relatively low frequencies in peripheral blood. Blood from ankylosing spondylitis patients appeared to be characterized by a TCR beta motif made up of several highly homologous amino acid variants. Significant enrichment of the disease-linked clones was reported in matched synovial fluid samples from ankylosing spondylitis patients. Some of the motif variants had been reported before in the synovial fluid and blood of reactive arthritis patients, a finding that suggests common disease-initiation mechanisms.

The germline V gene encodes CDR1 MNHEY and CDR2 SVGAGI. The CDR3 starts with the cysteine, ends with the phenylalanine, and has 18 residues. Only the CDR3 DNA is retained, 54 bases long and in frame from the first base. Clipping removes 4 bases from V and 5 bases from J, with 12 as the unmatched junction base count. Sequencing used an Illumina HiSeq 2500. Quantitative 5'-RACE with molecular barcodes was used to prepare TCR beta libraries. The original pipeline was this. Disease-linked TCR variants were identified with a new computational method built on a probabilistic model of VDJ rearrangement. TCRdb reran the public reads through fastp at Q25 and MiXCR, keeping productive beta chains. Each CDR3 protein gets just one entry, which takes the most common genes and DNA from the rows behind it. In this record, the V and J calls reflect TCRdb's handling and not the investigators' own analysis. This sample gives over 700,000 distinct CDR3 sequences in total; 15% to 20% of them show up just once. In total, the top ten clones hold approximately 18% of the sample.

This clonotype was counted only a few times. Its antigen specificity is not known. Base qualities are not at hand, and no much larger clone is one base apart. Sequencing used blood, either unsorted or a sorted T cell fraction (not recorded which). The chain couples TRBV6-5 to TRBJ2-5; 14 junctional bases match TRBD2. This sequence was found in a male donor with ankylosing spondylitis. The base sequence is TGTGCCAGCAGTTTCCTGGGACTAGCGGGAGTAGGTGTCGAGACCCAGTACTTC. The resulting protein is CASSFLGLAGVGVETQYF.